Listed below are T cell receptor beta chains from one sample, sequenced in a study of response to subunit inactivated influenza vaccine. TCRdb independently ran MiXCR on the RT-PCR reads; one entry per CDR3 protein. The sample holds about 650,000 distinct CDR3 sequences, less than 20% seen once. The material sequenced was PBMCs from blood, taken 11 to 12 days after vaccination. The receptors were sampled from a man aged 50 to 60 who received an inactivated influenza vaccine. CDR3s include the opening cysteine and the closing phenylalanine or tryptophan.

>16|TRBV4-3|TRBJ2-7
CASSQEELAGVYEQYF
>16|TRBV28|TRBJ2-7
CASSFDPSGGSYEQYF
>16|TRBV6-2/TRBV6-3|TRBJ2-5
CASRRPGTGPRETQYF
>14|TRBV5-1|TRBJ2-7
CASSLEGGLSEQYF
>14|TRBV28|TRBJ2-1
CASSVLGPTNEQFF
>15|TRBV12-3/TRBV12-4|TRBJ2-3
CASSPGTLGTDTQYF
>13|TRBV29-1|TRBJ2-5
CSGLTGGAETQYF
>12|TRBV5-1|TRBJ2-2
CASSLDSGELFF
>15|TRBV19|TRBJ2-2
CASGLGGGTTGELFF
>14|TRBV20-1|TRBJ2-7
CSAPTSGRVYEQYF
>12|TRBV20-1|TRBJ2-1
CSASPFANEQFF
>13|TRBV7-3|TRBJ1-1
CASSETVFSEAFF
>15|TRBV9|TRBJ2-3
CASSPGTHSTDTQYF
>16|TRBV7-2|TRBJ2-7
CASSWGPTAYSYEQYF
>15|TRBV7-6|TRBJ2-1
CASSWGGTGVHEQFF
>16|TRBV4-3|TRBJ2-7
CASSQDLNGRYYEQYF
>12|TRBV12-3/TRBV12-4|TRBJ1-6
CASSSSESALHF
>15|TRBV21-1|TRBJ2-3
CASSHKPQPTDTQYF
>15|TRBV20-1|TRBJ2-1
CSATPGAGGRNEQFF
>14|TRBV7-9|TRBJ2-1
CAMAEGGSYNEQFF
>17|TRBV7-3|TRBJ2-2
CASSLLAGGMNTGELFF
>15|TRBV5-6|TRBJ2-2
CASSLASILGGELFF
>13|TRBV6-2/TRBV6-3|TRBJ2-6
CAARGSGANVLTF
>14|TRBV29-1|TRBJ1-2
CSVDLGTGLYGYTF
>18|TRBV7-2|TRBJ1-4
CASSLAGQGAAANEKLFF
>19|TRBV11-2|TRBJ2-7
CASSLGYIQIGLGSNEQYF
>14|TRBV5-1|TRBJ2-2
CASTGQGASGELFF
>14|TRBV5-1|TRBJ2-7
CASSLVTGDYEQYF
>10|TRBV20-1|TRBJ1-2
CSATDYGYTF
>15|TRBV5-1|TRBJ1-1
CASSLRLTGSGEAFF